This record concerns one T cell receptor (beta chain) sequence. In its sample, this clonotype was seen a few times. No antigen is known for it. Base qualities are not at hand, and no much larger clone is one base apart. This entry is derived from a study of T cell repertoires in cytomegalovirus infection (dated by TCRdb to between 2018 and 2021). Regarding the research as a whole: The HLA type of each donor mattered for the analysis, because public TCR beta signatures pointed to carriage of CMV infection along with the matching HLA type.

The CDR3, from cysteine to phenylalanine, totals 16 residues. The CDR3 DNA has 48 bases and is translated from base 1. V is cut by 2 bases and J by 4 bases, and the space between the germline ends is 17 bases. Taken from the germline V gene, the CDR1 and CDR2 loops are MNHGY and SAAAGT. Sequencing was carried out with an Illumina HiSeq 1500. The raw public data were reprocessed by TCRdb itself: fastp quality trimming at Q25, MiXCR clonotype calling, in-frame beta chains only. For every CDR3 protein sequence, its rows merge into one entry that carries the most common genes and DNA. This sample is represented by some 320,000 distinct CDR3 sequences; approximately 9.5% of them were singletons. The ten top clones hold 4.3% of the sample. Points the paper makes about the study in general: The ex vivo response was dominated by HLA-C-restricted CMV-specific TCR beta clonotypes, which also provided the single most frequent clonotype in two of eight donors. In both this cohort and an independent cohort of 350 or so donors, the cumulative frequency of public TCR beta family members distinguished carriers of CMV infection plus the relevant HLA type.

The chain is encoded by TRBV6-8 joined to TRBJ2-5; the D gene is perhaps TRBD1, from 7 matching bases. The sequenced sample was PBMCs. This receptor was obtained from a human donor in good health (CMV status not recorded). Some clones in this sample may be carry-over from other donors' samples. The CDR3 reads CASSYSPRGRTETQYF. The DNA reads as follows: TGTGCCAGCAGTTACAGTCCCAGGGGGAGGACAGAGACCCAGTACTTC.